This TCR beta chain derives from a study of T cell responses to AZD1222 COVID-19 vaccine. Study-level findings and limits: Clonal diversity may have been underestimated, and the donors were mostly white British, with more females than males.

Trimming took 10 bases from V and 4 from J, leaving 13 bases between them. This CDR3 spans 12 amino acids. The germline V gene encodes CDR1 SGHNT and CDR2 YENEEA. In regard to this clone: Its target is not known.

Assay: immunoSEQ multiplex PCR; the TCRdb copy retains only in-frame clones and omits some. The sample holds 150,000 to 200,000 clones; 90% to 95% are singletons and the top ten take about 3.9%. The sequence was collected from an adult in good health. Here the sequenced sample was peripheral blood, taken on day 0 of AZD1222 vaccination. The chain employs TRBV11-3 and TRBJ1-2; D gene unclear. Here the CDR3 reads CAILPASYGYTF. The CDR3 DNA sequence: TGTGCCATACTCCCAGCGAGCTATGGCTACACCTTC.